This passage covers 31 T cell receptor beta chains from one sample sequenced in a study of beta chain features in type 1 diabetes. Every isolated RNA sample was fully reverse transcribed, so sequencing captured expressed TCRB transcripts. Sequencing used immunoSEQ multiplex PCR; TCRdb keeps in-frame clones, though not all of them. Found here are 20,000 to 25,000 clones, over 60% of them singletons; the top ten hold roughly 2%. What was sequenced was Tregs from blood. The receptors shown here come from a woman in her thirties or forties in good health.

The rearrangement uses TRBV19 and TRBJ2-5; D is uncertain. This CDR3 spans 12 amino acids. Trimming removed 5 bases at V and 6 bases at J, with 10 bases between. CDR1 and CDR2 (germline): LNHDA, SQIVND (reference sequence). The CDR3, as DNA: TGTGCCAGTAGTGAGAGGTCAAAGACCCAGTACTTC. Residues: CASSERSKTQYF.

The chain employs TRBV11-2 and TRBJ2-5, with a tentative D call TRBD1 (6 bases). The germline V gene has CDR1 SGHAT and CDR2 FQNNGV. CDR3 length: 17 amino acids. V was trimmed by 3 bases and J by 5 bases, leaving 22 bases between them. Written as DNA, the CDR3 is TGTGCCAGCAGCTTTGCGGTCTCAACAGGGTCTTCGGAGACCCAGTACTTC. Its protein product is CASSFAVSTGSSETQYF.

The chain couples TRBV4-1 to TRBJ1-3; D might be TRBD1 (6 bases). Between the trimmed V and J ends, which lost 0 bases and 5 bases, there was a span of 11 bases. The CDR3 totals 15 residues. Germline V gives CDR1 MGHRA, CDR2 YSYEKL. The CDR3 is CASSQDQGQRNTIYF. The CDR3 DNA reads as TGCGCCAGCAGCCAAGATCAGGGGCAGAGAAACACCATATATTTT.

The chain has TRBV5-1 and TRBJ2-5; 8 bases line up with TRBD1. CDR3 length: 13 residues. Trimming cost V 4 bases and J 3 bases; bases outside gene matches: 2. Looked up from germline, CDR1 is SGHRS and CDR2 is YFSETQ. The CDR3 spells CASSGTGEETQYF. The CDR3 nucleotides read TGCGCCAGCAGCGGGACAGGAGAAGAGACCCAGTACTTC.

This clone was counted once. V usage is TRBV4-1 and J usage is TRBJ2-3; 8 bases map to TRBD2. The CDR3 spans 18 residues. Per the germline V gene, CDR1 is MGHRA and CDR2 is YSYEKL. The junction had 10 bases not matched to a gene; V was cut back by 0 bases and J by 2 bases. CDR3 in amino acids: CASSQDSVRGGLTDTQYF. Written as DNA, the CDR3 is TGCGCCAGCAGCCAAGATTCCGTACGGGGGGGTCTCACAGATACGCAGTATTTT.

J is TRBJ2-5 and V is TRBV10-1, with 10 bases lining up with TRBD1. CDR3 length equals 15 residues. Germline CDR1 WNHNN, CDR2 SYGVQD (reference sequence). After removal of 0 bases from V and 4 bases from J, the junction contained 2 bases not matched to a gene. CDR3 bases: TGCGCCAGCAGTGAGTCCGGGACAGGGGTAGAGACCCAGTACTTC. Protein sequence: CASSESGTGVETQYF.

The DNA for the CDR3 is TGTGCCAGCCATGCGTCAGGGGGCACCGGGGAGCTGTTTTTT. Amino acid sequence: CASHASGGTGELFF. The chain joins TRBV6-5 to TRBJ2-2; TRBD1 aligns across 7 bases. After removal of 8 bases from V and 4 bases from J, the junction contained 7 bases not matched to a gene. The CDR3 has 14 amino acids. Germline CDR1 is MNHEY and CDR2 is SVGAGI.

CDR3 region: CASTSRGINEQYF. The DNA of the CDR3 is TGTGCCAGCACATCCAGGGGCATCAACGAGCAGTACTTC. The chain combines TRBV7-9 with TRBJ2-7, with a weak D call TRBD1 (6 bases). The CDR3 runs 13 residues. Germline lookup yields CDR1 SEHNR and CDR2 FQNEAQ (reference sequence). The ends were cut back, 7 bases at V and 5 bases at J, with 15 bases in the middle.

This clone turned up a few times. The chain has TRBV7-2 and TRBJ2-1, with D hard to call. The germline CDR1 and CDR2 sequences are SGHTA and FQGNSA. This CDR3 region has 16 residues. V was shortened by 1 base and J by 4 bases, with 14 bases between the two germline ends. CDR3 loop: CASSLGFVASYNEQFF. The CDR3 DNA reads as TGTGCCAGCAGCTTAGGTTTTGTAGCCTCATACAATGAGCAGTTCTTC.

The V call is TRBV6-6, the J call TRBJ1-2, with a possible D match to TRBD1 (6 bases). The CDR3 contains 16 residues. CDR1 is MNHNY, CDR2 SVGAGI, per germline (reference sequence). V was pared by 2 bases and J by 7 bases, with 20 bases between. CDR3 nucleotides: TGTGCCAGCAGTTACATTTCGCGGGGGGCGGACGGTGGCTACACCTTC. It is translated as CASSYISRGADGGYTF.

V and J are TRBV29-1 and TRBJ2-3, with 9 bases that match TRBD1. The trim removed 3 bases at V and 5 bases at J, leaving 0 bases unmatched. This CDR3 region has 12 residues. Germline assignment: CDR1 SQVTM and CDR2 ANQGSEA. CDR3 in amino acids: CSVETGGDTQYF. The CDR3 DNA sequence: TGCAGCGTTGAGACAGGGGGAGATACGCAGTATTTT.

A single count supports this clone. The junction differs from germline at one of its ends, possibly a read error. The CDR3 reads CAASEILRITVDETQYF. The CDR3 DNA reads as TGTGCCGCCAGTGAAATCCTGCGGATCACCGTCGACGAGACCCAGTACTTC. V is TRBV15 and J is TRBJ2-5; D gene unclear. The CDR3 is made up of 17 amino acids. Germline loops: CDR1 LNHNV, CDR2 YYDKDF (reference sequence).

This clone came up once. The V and J genes are TRBV29-1 and TRBJ1-1, with TRBD1 matching over 8 bases. J was trimmed by 5 bases and V by 4 bases; bases with no gene match: 6. Looked up from germline, CDR1 is SQVTM and CDR2 is ANQGSEA. The CDR3 extends over 13 amino acids. CDR3: CSVAGQGRTEAFF. In DNA, the CDR3 is TGCAGCGTTGCTGGACAGGGAAGGACTGAAGCTTTCTTT.

The V and J genes are TRBV5-1 and TRBJ1-4, with 7 bases lining up with TRBD1. The CDR3 contains 14 residues. Germline V CDR1 and CDR2: SGHRS, YFSETQ. V shed 4 bases and J 4 bases; nucleotides not matched to a gene: 4. The CDR3 nucleotides read TGCGCCAGCAGCCGGACAGGACTTAATGAAAAACTGTTTTTT. It yields the protein CASSRTGLNEKLFF.

The chain employs TRBV5-1 and TRBJ2-4; perhaps TRBD2 as D (7 bases). CDR1 and CDR2 from the germline V gene are SGHRS and YFSETQ. The CDR3 spans 14 residues. The V and J ends lost 0 bases and 9 bases respectively, with 13 bases between them. Written as DNA, the CDR3 is TGCGCCAGCAGCTTGGTACAGGGAGGGAGCATTCAGTACTTC. It specifies CASSLVQGGSIQYF.

The sample holds a few counts of this clone. The chain is built from TRBV4-3 and TRBJ1-4, with D maybe TRBD1 (5 bases). The CDR3 sequence is 14 residues long. V lost 3 bases, J lost 8 bases, and 13 bases lay in between. In germline, CDR1 is LGHNA, CDR2 YSLEER. The CDR3 region has the DNA TGCGCCAGCAGCCACCGGGCAGGGCACGAAAAACTGTTTTTT. This sequence encodes CASSHRAGHEKLFF.

The chain is built from TRBV5-1 and TRBJ2-5, with a possible D match to TRBD2 (7 bases). The DNA end is more similar to TRBJ2-7, so the J call may be wrong. The CDR3 extends over 15 amino acids. From germline, CDR1 is SGHRS and CDR2 YFSETQ. The CDR3 nucleotides are TGCGCCAGCAGCTTGGAGGCGGGGGCCACCTACGAGCAGTACTTC. Protein: CASSLEAGATYEQYF.

This sequence joins TRBV6-6 and TRBJ2-3, with D maybe TRBD1 (6 bases). Germline V CDR1 and CDR2: MNHNY, SVGAGI (reference sequence). Trimming left V 6 bases short and J 2 bases short, with 18 bases between. The CDR3 contains 16 residues. The CDR3 sequence is CASSPGDRPLTDTQYF. The CDR3 nucleotides read TGTGCCAGCAGCCCGGGCGACAGGCCCCTCACAGATACGCAGTATTTT.

This chain uses TRBV19 with TRBJ1-2; D is possibly TRBD1 (6 bases). CDR3 length equals 14 residues. The germline V and J ends were trimmed by 4 bases and 4 bases, with 13 bases remaining between them. CDR1 is LNHDA, CDR2 SQIVND, per germline (reference sequence). The CDR3 spells CASSSFDRSYGYTF. The CDR3 DNA reads as TGTGCCAGTAGTAGCTTCGACAGGAGCTATGGCTACACCTTC.

This clone is classed as medium-sized (0.01 to 0.1%). The gene calls are TRBV18 and TRBJ1-4, with D perhaps TRBD1 (5 bases). In germline, CDR1 is KGHSH, CDR2 LQKENI. The V end lost 6 bases, the J end lost 7 bases, and 12 bases lay between the germline ends. This CDR3 spans 13 amino acids. CDR3 region: CASSPDSSEKLFF. The DNA for the CDR3 is TGTGCCAGCTCCCCTGACAGTAGTGAAAAACTGTTTTTT.

The chain recombines TRBV19 with TRBJ2-7, with 9 positions matching TRBD1. J gave up 3 bases and V 5 bases, and 5 bases lay outside the gene matches. The CDR3 is 14 residues long. Looked up from germline, CDR1 is LNHDA and CDR2 is SQIVND (reference sequence). CDR3 DNA: TGTGCCAGTAGTGCCGGGACAGGGCTCTACGAGCAGTACTTC. It codes for CASSAGTGLYEQYF.

V usage is TRBV5-1 and J usage is TRBJ1-1, with 11 positions matching TRBD1. CDR3 length: 12 residues. From germline, CDR1 is SGHRS and CDR2 YFSETQ. V was pared by 5 bases and J by 7 bases, with 1 base of the junction left unmatched. CDR3 nucleotides: TGCGCCAGCAGGGGACAGGGGGGTGAAGCTTTCTTT. It specifies CASRGQGGEAFF.

The chain uses TRBV14 and TRBJ1-3, with 10 nucleotides matching TRBD1. V dropped 3 bases and J dropped 0; count of bases not matched to a gene: 2. The CDR3 sequence is 16 residues long. Germline V CDR1 and CDR2: SGHDN, FVKESK. The DNA for the CDR3 is TGTGCCAGCAGCCAGAGACAGGGGGCCTCTGGAAACACCATATATTTT. The encoded protein is CASSQRQGASGNTIYF.

The chain has TRBV18 and TRBJ2-1, with 8 positions matching TRBD2. J gave up 2 bases and V 4 bases, and 4 bases lay outside the gene matches. Germline V gene lookup returns CDR1 KGHSH and CDR2 LQKENI. The CDR3 sequence is 15 residues long. CDR3 coding DNA: TGTGCCAGCTCACGGGAGGGACTAGCCTACAATGAGCAGTTCTTC. Translating gives CASSREGLAYNEQFF. The whole variable domain, remainder taken from reference TRBV18 and TRBJ2-1, is NAGVMQNPRHLVRRRGQEARLRCSPMKGHSHVYWYRQLPEEGLKFMVYLQKENIIDESGMPKERFSAEFPKEGPSILRIQQVVRGDSAAYFCASSREGLAYNEQFFGPGTRLTVL.

This clone has more than one count but fewer than ten. The V call is TRBV10-3, the J call TRBJ2-5, with a weak D call TRBD1 (6 bases). This CDR3 is built from 14 residues. V was clipped by 2 bases and J by 3 bases, with 10 bases between them. Germline V gene sequence: CDR1 ENHRY, CDR2 SYGVKD. The DNA for the CDR3 is TGTGCCATCAGTGAGGGACAGATTAAAGAGACCCAGTACTTC. Its protein is CAISEGQIKETQYF.

The genes are TRBV7-2 and TRBJ2-7; 8 bases are shared with TRBD1. The V and J ends lost 2 bases and 3 bases, in that order; junction bases with no gene match: 3. The CDR3 consists of 14 residues. Germline CDR1 SGHTA, CDR2 FQGNSA. In DNA form, the CDR3 reads TGTGCCAGCAGCTTATCAGGGGGCAACTACGAGCAGTACTTC. This sequence encodes CASSLSGGNYEQYF.

The V gene is TRBV14, the J gene TRBJ2-1; the match to TRBD2 covers 9 bases. Looked up from germline, CDR1 is SGHDN and CDR2 is FVKESK. This CDR3 is built from 16 residues. V lost 1 base, J lost 10 bases, and 11 bases stayed unmatched. The CDR3 loop is CASSQVDSGGPREQFF. CDR3 in DNA: TGTGCCAGCAGCCAAGTCGATAGCGGGGGCCCAAGGGAGCAGTTCTTC.

The chain combines TRBV25-1 with TRBJ1-2, with D tentatively TRBD1 (5 bases). The germline V and J ends were trimmed by 4 bases and 4 bases, with 10 bases remaining between them. This CDR3 has 13 amino acids. Germline V gives CDR1 MGHDK, CDR2 SYGVNS. CDR3 in DNA: TGTGCCAGCAGTGGACAGATGGGCTATGGCTACACCTTC. Translation: CASSGQMGYGYTF.

The chain recombines TRBV7-2 with TRBJ1-2; 7 positions agree with TRBD1. The V gene's germline CDR1 is SGHTA and CDR2 FQGNSA. The CDR3 length is 15 residues. V lost 5 bases and J lost 4; bases outside the gene matches: 10. The CDR3 reads CASSPTPGQLYGYTF. The CDR3 DNA reads TGTGCCAGCAGCCCTACACCGGGACAGCTCTATGGCTACACCTTC. Full variable domain (rest looked up from reference TRBV7-2 and TRBJ1-2): GAGVSQSPSNKVTEKGKDVELRCDPISGHTALYWYRQSLGQGLEFLIYFQGNSAPDKSGLPSDRFSAERTGGSVSTLTIQRTQQEDSAVYLCASSPTPGQLYGYTFGSGTRLTVV.

The chain uses TRBV11-2 and TRBJ2-2; D is ambiguous. The CDR3 totals 16 residues. Trimming stripped 5 bases from V and 2 bases from J, with 15 bases between. Germline V gene sequence: CDR1 SGHAT, CDR2 FQNNGV. The CDR3 loop reads CASSASREPNTGELFF. In DNA, the CDR3 is TGTGCCAGCAGCGCTTCTAGAGAGCCTAACACCGGGGAGCTGTTTTTT. The variable domain in full, with the rest retrieved from reference TRBV11-2 and TRBJ2-2, is EAGVAQSPRYKIIEKRQSVAFWCNPISGHATLYWYQQILGQGPKLLIQFQNNGVVDDSQLPKDRFSAERLKGVDSTLKIQPAKLEDSAVYLCASSASREPNTGELFFGEGSRLTVL.

This clone occurred a few times. J is TRBJ2-2 and V is TRBV19; 8 bases map to TRBD1. The CDR3 contains 18 residues. The V gene end was trimmed by 7 bases and the J gene end by 0 bases; junction bases not matched to a gene: 13. The germline V gene has CDR1 LNHDA and CDR2 SQIVND (reference sequence). CDR3 sequence: CASTSRGLPLANTGELFF. The DNA of the CDR3 is TGTGCCAGTACTTCCAGGGGGCTACCTCTCGCGAACACCGGGGAGCTGTTTTTT. Together with reference TRBV19 and TRBJ2-2, the CDR3 gives the full variable domain: DGGITQSPKYLFRKEGQNVTLSCEQNLNHDAMYWYRQDPGQGLRLIYYSQIVNDFQKGDIAEGYSVSREKKESFPLTVTSAQKNPTAFYLCASTSRGLPLANTGELFFGEGSRLTVL.